This T cell receptor (beta chain) was captured by sequencing in a study of low-dose radiotherapy and immunotherapy resistance in tumors. The CDR3 runs 13 residues. V lost 4 bases and J lost 4, with 9 bases in between. Looked up from germline, CDR1 is SGHRS and CDR2 is YFSETQ. Primers targeting TRAV and TRBV primed first-strand cDNA, covering alpha and beta chains. For amplifying TCRs, the PCR ran for roughly 20 cycles with Phusion, which was used together with a constant-region primer and the adapter on the V primers. Through in vitro transcription, the mRNA that had been isolated was amplified. TCRdb re-called the reads with MiXCR, one entry per CDR3 protein. The sample gives about 13,000 distinct CDR3 sequences, about 75% of which show up once; over 4.5% is in the top ten.

The V and J genes are TRBV5-1 and TRBJ2-1; D not resolved. The receptor's source is a human donor with advanced metastatic prostate, ovarian, gallbladder or colorectal cancer (not recorded which). This table probably holds off-target reads from a library built for another chain. The CDR3 sequence is CASSLDGYNEQFF. CDR3 sequence (DNA): TGCGCCAGCAGCCTAGACGGGTACAATGAGCAGTTCTTC.